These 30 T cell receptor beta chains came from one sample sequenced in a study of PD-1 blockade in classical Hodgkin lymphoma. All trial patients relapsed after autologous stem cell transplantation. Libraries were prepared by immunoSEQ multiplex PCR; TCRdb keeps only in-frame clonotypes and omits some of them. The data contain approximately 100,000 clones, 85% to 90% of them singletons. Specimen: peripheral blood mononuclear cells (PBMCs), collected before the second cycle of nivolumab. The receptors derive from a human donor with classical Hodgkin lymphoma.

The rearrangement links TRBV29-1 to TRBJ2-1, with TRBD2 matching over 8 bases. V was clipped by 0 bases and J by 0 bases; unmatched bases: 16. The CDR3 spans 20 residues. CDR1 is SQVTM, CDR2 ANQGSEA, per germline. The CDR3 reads CSVEDLERGRPYGSYNEQFF. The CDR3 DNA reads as TGCAGCGTTGAAGATTTAGAGCGGGGGCGCCCCTATGGCTCCTACAATGAGCAGTTCTTC.

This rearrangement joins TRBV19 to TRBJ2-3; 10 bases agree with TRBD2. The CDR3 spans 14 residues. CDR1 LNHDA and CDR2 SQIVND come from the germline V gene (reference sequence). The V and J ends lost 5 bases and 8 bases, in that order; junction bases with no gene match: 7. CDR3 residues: CASSSSGGAGTQYF. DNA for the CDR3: TGTGCCAGTAGTTCCAGCGGGGGGGCCGGTACGCAGTATTTT.

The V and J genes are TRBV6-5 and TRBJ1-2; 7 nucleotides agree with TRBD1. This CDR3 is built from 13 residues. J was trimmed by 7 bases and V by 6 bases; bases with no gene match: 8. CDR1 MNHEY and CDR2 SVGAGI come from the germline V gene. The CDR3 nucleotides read TGTGCCAGCAGCACTACAGGGGAGGGTGGCTACACCTTC. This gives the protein CASSTTGEGGYTF.

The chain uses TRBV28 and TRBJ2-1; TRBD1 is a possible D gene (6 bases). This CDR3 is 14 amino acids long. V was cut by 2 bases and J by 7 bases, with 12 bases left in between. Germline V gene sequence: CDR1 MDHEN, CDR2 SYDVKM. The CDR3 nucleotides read TGTGCCAGCAGTTTACGGAACAGGGCTAATGAGCAGTTCTTC. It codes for CASSLRNRANEQFF.

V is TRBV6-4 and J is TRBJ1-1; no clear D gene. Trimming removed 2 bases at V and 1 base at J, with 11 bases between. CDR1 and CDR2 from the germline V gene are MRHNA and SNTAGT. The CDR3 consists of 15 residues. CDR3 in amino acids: CASSDQNSRNTEAFF. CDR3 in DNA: TGTGCCAGCAGTGACCAAAACAGCCGGAACACTGAAGCTTTCTTT.

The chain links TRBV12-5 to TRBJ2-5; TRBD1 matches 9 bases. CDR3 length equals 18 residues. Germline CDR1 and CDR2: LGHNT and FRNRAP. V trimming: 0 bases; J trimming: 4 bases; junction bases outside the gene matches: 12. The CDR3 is CASGLVTKPGQGGETQYF. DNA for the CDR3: TGTGCTAGTGGTTTGGTAACTAAGCCGGGACAGGGTGGAGAGACCCAGTACTTC.

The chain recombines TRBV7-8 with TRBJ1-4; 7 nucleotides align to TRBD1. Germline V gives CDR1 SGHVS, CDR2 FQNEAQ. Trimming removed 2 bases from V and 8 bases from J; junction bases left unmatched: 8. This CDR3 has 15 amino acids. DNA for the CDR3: TGTGCCAGCAGCTTAATAGGACAGGTCGGGGAAAAACTGTTTTTT. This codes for CASSLIGQVGEKLFF.

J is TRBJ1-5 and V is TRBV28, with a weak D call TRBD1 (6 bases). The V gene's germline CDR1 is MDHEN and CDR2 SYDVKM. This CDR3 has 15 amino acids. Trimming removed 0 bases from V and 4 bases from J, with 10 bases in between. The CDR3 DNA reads TGTGCCAGCAGTTTATGGGGGGCGGTGAATCAGCCCCAGCATTTT. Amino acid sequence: CASSLWGAVNQPQHF. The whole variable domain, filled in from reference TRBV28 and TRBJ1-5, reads DVKVTQSSRYLVKRTGEKVFLECVQDMDHENMFWYRQDPGLGLRLIYFSYDVKMKEKGDIPEGYSVSREKKERFSLILESASTNQTSMYLCASSLWGAVNQPQHFGDGTRLSIL.

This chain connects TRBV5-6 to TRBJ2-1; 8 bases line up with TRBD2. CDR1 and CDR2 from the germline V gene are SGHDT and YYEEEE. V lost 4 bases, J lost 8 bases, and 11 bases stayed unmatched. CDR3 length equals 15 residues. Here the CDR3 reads CASSAGVAGRYEQFF. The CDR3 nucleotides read TGTGCCAGCAGCGCCGGGGTAGCGGGGCGGTATGAGCAGTTCTTC.

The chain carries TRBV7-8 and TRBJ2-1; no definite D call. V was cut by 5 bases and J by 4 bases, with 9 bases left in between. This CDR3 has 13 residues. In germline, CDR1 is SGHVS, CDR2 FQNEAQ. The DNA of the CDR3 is TGTGCCAGCAGCCCCCGCATGTACAATGAGCAGTTCTTC. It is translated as CASSPRMYNEQFF.

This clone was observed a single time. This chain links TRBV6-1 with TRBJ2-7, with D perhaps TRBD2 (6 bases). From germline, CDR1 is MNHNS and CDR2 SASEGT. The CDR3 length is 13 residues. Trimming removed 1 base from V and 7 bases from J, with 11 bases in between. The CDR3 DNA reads TGTGCCAGCAGTGAAGTGTGGGGGGAAGAGCAGTACTTC. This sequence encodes CASSEVWGEEQYF.

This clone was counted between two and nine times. The CDR3 reads CASSDRTGANQPQHF. The DNA for the CDR3 is TGTGCCAGTTCTGACCGGACAGGGGCAAATCAGCCCCAGCATTTT. This chain uses TRBV19 with TRBJ1-5; TRBD1 matches 9 bases. Germline CDR1 reads LNHDA; CDR2 reads SQIVND (reference sequence). V lost 8 bases and J lost 4; bases outside the gene matches: 9. The length of the CDR3 is 15 residues.

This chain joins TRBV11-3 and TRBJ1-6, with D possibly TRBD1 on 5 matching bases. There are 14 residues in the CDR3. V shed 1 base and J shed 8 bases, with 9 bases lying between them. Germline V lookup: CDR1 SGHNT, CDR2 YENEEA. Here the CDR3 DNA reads TGTGCCAGCAGCTTAGGAGGGGAGGATTCACCCCTCCACTTT. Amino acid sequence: CASSLGGEDSPLHF. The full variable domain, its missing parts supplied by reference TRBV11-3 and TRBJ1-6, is EAGVVQSPRYKIIEKKQPVAFWCNPISGHNTLYWYLQNLGQGPELLIRYENEEAVDDSQLPKDRFSAERLKGVDSTLKIQPAELGDSAVYLCASSLGGEDSPLHFGNGTRLTVT.

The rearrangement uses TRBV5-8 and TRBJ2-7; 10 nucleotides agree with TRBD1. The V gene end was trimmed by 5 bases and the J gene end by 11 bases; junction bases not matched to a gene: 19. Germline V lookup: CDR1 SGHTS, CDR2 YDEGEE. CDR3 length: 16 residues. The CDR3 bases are TGTGCCAGCAGGAAGGACAGGGGGGGGGATTTCCCCCTAAAGTACTTC. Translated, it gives CASRKDRGGDFPLKYF. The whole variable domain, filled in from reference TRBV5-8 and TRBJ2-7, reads EAGVTQSPTHLIKTRGQQATLRCSPISGHTSVYWYQQALGLGLQFLLWYDEGEERNRGNFPPRFSGRQFPNYSSELNVNALELEDSALYLCASRKDRGGDFPLKYFGPGTRLTVT.

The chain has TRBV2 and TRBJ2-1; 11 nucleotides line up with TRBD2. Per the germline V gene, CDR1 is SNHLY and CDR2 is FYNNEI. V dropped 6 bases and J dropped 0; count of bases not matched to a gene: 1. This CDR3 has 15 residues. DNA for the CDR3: TGTGCCAGCAGGGGGACTAGCGGCTCCTACAATGAGCAGTTCTTC. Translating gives CASRGTSGSYNEQFF. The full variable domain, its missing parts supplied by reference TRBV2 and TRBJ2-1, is EPEVTQTPSHQVTQMGQEVILRCVPISNHLYFYWYRQILGQKVEFLVSFYNNEISEKSEIFDDQFSVERPDGSNFTLKIRSTKLEDSAMYFCASRGTSGSYNEQFFGPGTRLTVL.

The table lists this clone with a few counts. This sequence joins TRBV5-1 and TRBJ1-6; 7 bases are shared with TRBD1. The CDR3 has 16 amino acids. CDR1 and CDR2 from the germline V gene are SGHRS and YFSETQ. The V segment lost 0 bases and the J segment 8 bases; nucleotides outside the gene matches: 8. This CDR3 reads CASSLGTTGSHSPLHF. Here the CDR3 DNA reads TGCGCCAGCAGCTTGGGTACGACAGGGTCCCATTCACCCCTCCACTTT.

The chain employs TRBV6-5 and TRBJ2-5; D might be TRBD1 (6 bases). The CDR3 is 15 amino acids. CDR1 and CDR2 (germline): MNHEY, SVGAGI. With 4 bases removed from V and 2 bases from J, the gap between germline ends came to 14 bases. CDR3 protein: CASSSPRTEQETQYF. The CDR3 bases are TGTGCCAGCAGTTCCCCCCGGACAGAACAAGAGACCCAGTACTTC.

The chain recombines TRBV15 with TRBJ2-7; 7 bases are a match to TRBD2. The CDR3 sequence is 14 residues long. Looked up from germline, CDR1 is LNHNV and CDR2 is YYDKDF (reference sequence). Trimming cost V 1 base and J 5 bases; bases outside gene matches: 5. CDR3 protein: CATSRGRTSNEQYF. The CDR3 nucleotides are TGTGCCACCAGCAGAGGCAGGACTAGTAACGAGCAGTACTTC.

Here the CDR3 reads CASSLLPAGQGEYSNQPQHF. The CDR3 nucleotides read TGCGCCAGCAGCCTACTACCTGCCGGACAGGGGGAATATAGCAATCAGCCCCAGCATTTT. The chain joins TRBV5-1 to TRBJ1-5; 10 bases are shared with TRBD1. This CDR3 contains 20 residues. Germline V gives CDR1 SGHRS, CDR2 YFSETQ. V lost 4 bases and J lost 0; bases outside the gene matches: 16. The full variable domain, its missing parts supplied by reference TRBV5-1 and TRBJ1-5, is KAGVTQTPRYLIKTRGQQVTLSCSPISGHRSVSWYQQTPGQGLQFLFEYFSETQRNKGNFPGRFSGRQFSNSRSEMNVSTLELGDSALYLCASSLLPAGQGEYSNQPQHFGDGTRLSIL.

The CDR3 region is CASSFQGGGYTF. The CDR3 nucleotides read TGTGCCAGCAGCTTTCAGGGTGGTGGCTACACCTTC. This chain connects TRBV7-9 to TRBJ1-2; D is perhaps TRBD1 (5 bases). V shed 3 bases and J shed 7 bases, with 9 bases lying between them. The CDR3 contains 12 residues. The germline gives CDR1 SEHNR, CDR2 FQNEAQ (reference sequence).

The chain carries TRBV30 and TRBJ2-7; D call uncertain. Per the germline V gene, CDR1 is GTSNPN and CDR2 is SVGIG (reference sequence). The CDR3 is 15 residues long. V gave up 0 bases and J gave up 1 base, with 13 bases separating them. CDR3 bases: TGTGCCTGGAGTGTACATCTAGTGGGTTCCTACGAGCAGTACTTC. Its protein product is CAWSVHLVGSYEQYF.

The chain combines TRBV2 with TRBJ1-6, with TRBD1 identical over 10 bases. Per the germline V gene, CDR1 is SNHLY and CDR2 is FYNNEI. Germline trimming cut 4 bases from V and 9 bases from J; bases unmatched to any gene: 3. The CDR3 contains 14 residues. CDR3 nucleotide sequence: TGTGCCAGCAGTGGGACAGGGGGTATTTCACCCCTCCACTTT. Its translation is CASSGTGGISPLHF.

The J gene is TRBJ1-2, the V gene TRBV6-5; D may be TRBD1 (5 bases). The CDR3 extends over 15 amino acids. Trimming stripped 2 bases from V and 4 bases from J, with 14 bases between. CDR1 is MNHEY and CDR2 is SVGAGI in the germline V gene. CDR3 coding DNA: TGTGCCAGCAGTTACAGCTACACCGGGGCCTATGGCTACACCTTC. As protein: CASSYSYTGAYGYTF.

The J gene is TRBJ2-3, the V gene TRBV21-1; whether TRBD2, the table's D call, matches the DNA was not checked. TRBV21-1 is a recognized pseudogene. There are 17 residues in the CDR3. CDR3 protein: CATLLAGGHTSTDTQYF. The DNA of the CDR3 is TGTGCCACCCTACTAGCGGGGGGCCATACTAGCACAGATACGCAGTATTTT.

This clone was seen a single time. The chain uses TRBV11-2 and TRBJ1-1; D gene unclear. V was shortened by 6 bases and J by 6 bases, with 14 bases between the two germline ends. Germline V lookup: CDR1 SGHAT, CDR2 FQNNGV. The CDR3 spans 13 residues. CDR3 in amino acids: CASRGKVKAEAFF. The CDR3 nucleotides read TGTGCCAGCAGGGGAAAGGTGAAGGCTGAAGCTTTCTTT.

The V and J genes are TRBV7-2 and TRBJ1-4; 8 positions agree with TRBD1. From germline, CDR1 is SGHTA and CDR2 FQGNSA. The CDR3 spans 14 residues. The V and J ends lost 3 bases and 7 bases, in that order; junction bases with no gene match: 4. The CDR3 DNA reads TGTGCCAGCAGCTTCGACAGGGGCGCTGAAAAACTGTTTTTT. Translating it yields CASSFDRGAEKLFF.

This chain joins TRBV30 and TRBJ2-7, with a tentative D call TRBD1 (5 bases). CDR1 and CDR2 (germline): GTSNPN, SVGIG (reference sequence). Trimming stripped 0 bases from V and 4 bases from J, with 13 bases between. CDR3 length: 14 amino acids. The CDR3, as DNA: TGTGCCTGGAGTGTAGGGGCTTCCCAATACGAGCAGTACTTC. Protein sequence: CAWSVGASQYEQYF.

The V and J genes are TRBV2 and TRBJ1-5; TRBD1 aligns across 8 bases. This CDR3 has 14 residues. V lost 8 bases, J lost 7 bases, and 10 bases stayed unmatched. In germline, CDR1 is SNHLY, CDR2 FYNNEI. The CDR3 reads CASGQQGVGQPQHF. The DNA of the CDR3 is TGTGCCAGCGGACAACAGGGGGTCGGGCAGCCCCAGCATTTT.

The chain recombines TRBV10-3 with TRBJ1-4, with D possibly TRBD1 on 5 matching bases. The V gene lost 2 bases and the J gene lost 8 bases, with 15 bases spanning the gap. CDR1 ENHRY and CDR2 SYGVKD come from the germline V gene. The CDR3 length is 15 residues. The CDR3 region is CAISEASGVEEKLFF. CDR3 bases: TGTGCCATCAGTGAGGCCTCGGGGGTGGAAGAAAAACTGTTTTTT.

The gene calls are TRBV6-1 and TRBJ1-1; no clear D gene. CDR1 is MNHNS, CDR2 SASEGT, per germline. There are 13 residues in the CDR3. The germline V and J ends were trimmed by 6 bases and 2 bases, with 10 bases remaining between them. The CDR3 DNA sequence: TGTGCCAGCAGGCGAGGGTTAAACACTGAAGCTTTCTTT. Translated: CASRRGLNTEAFF.